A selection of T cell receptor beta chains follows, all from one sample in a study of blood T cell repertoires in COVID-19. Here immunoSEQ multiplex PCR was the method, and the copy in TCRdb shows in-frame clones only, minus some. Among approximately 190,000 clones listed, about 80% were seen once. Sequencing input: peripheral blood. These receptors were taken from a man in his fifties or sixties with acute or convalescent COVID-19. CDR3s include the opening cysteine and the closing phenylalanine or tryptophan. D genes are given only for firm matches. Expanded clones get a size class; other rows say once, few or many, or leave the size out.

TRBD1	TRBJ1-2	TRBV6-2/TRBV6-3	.	TGTGCCAGCAGTTATTTCAGCCGGACAGGGGGCAATGGCTACACCTTC	CASSYFSRTGGNGYTF
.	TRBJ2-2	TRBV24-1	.	TGTGCCACCATGGCTAGGAACACCGGGGAGCTGTTTTTT	CATMARNTGELFF
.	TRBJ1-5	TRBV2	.	TGTGCCAGCAGTGAAGCCGGGGGACCGAGCGCATATAGCAATCAGCCCCAGCATTTT	CASSEAGGPSAYSNQPQHF
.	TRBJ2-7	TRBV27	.	TGTGCCAGCAGTCCGGGACTGCACTCCTACGAGCAGTACTTC	CASSPGLHSYEQYF
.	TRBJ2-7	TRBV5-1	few	TGCGCCAGCAGCTTGGCTGTAGAGGCGGACAGACTATCCTACGAGCAGTACTTC	CASSLAVEADRLSYEQYF
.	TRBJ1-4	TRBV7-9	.	TGTGCCAGCAGCCATCTTGGGGGCACCCGGTCAACTAATGAAAAACTGTTTTTT	CASSHLGGTRSTNEKLFF
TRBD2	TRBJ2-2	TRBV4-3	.	TGCGCCAGCAGCAACCTAGCGGGGGTAACCGGGGAGCTGTTTTTT	CASSNLAGVTGELFF
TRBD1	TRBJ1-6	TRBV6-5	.	TGTGCCAGCAGTCCCCGGACAGGGAATAATTCACCCCTCCACTTT	CASSPRTGNNSPLHF
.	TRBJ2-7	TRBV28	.	TGTGCCAGCAGTTTAGGTGGGAGCGGCCTAGAGCAGTACTTC	CASSLGGSGLEQYF
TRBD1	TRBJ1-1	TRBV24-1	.	TGTGCCACCAGTGAAGCCGGGACAGGAAAAGCTTTCTTT	CATSEAGTGKAFF
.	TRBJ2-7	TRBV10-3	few	TGTGCCACCCAAGGATACAGGTCCTACGAGCAGTACTTC	CATQGYRSYEQYF
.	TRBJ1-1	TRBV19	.	TGTGCCAGTAGTATCGGGGGGTATCTGGGCACTGAAGCTTTCTTT	CASSIGGYLGTEAFF
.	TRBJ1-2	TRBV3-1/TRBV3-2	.	TGTGCCAGCAGCCAGGACAGTAACTATGGCTACACCTTC	CASSQDSNYGYTF
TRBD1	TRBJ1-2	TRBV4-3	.	TGCGCCAGCAGCCAGTCGACAGGGACTGGGTATGGCTACACCTTC	CASSQSTGTGYGYTF
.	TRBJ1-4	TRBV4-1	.	TGCGCCAGCAGCACACCGGGAACAACTAATGAAAAACTGTTTTTT	CASSTPGTTNEKLFF
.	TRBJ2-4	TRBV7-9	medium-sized	TGTGCCAGCAGCTTAGACGGGGACGGGAGAAACATTCAGTACTTC	CASSLDGDGRNIQYF
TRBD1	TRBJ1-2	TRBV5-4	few	TGTGCCAGCAGCTCCCGGGACAGGGGGAACTATGGCTACACCTTC	CASSSRDRGNYGYTF
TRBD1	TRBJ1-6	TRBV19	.	TGTGCCAGTAGTATAGTCGGCGGGACAGGGTTATACTCACCCCTCCACTTT	CASSIVGGTGLYSPLHF
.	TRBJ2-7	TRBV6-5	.	TGTGCCAGCAGACCGTCCGGGACACTCGCCTACGAGCAGTACTTC	CASRPSGTLAYEQYF
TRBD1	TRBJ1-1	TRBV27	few	TGTGCCAGCAATAGACAGGGACCGAACACTGAAGCTTTCTTT	CASNRQGPNTEAFF
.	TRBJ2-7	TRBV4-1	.	TGCGCCAGCAGTCAAGGGCAGGTTACCTACGAGCAGTACTTC	CASSQGQVTYEQYF
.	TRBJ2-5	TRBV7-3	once	TGTGCCAGCAGCTTAGACAGAGAACAAGAGACCCAGTACTTC	CASSLDREQETQYF
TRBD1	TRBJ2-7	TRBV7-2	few	TGTGCCAGCAGCAAGAGGACAGGGCCCTACGAGCAGTACTTC	CASSKRTGPYEQYF
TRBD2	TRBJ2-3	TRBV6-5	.	TGTGCCAGCAGTAAACTAGCGGGGAGCACAGATACGCAGTATTTT	CASSKLAGSTDTQYF
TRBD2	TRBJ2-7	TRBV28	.	TGTGCCAGCAGTTTAAACCTAGCGGGGGGATACGAGCAGTACTTC	CASSLNLAGGYEQYF
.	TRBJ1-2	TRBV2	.	TGTGCCAGCAGGTTGACAGACGGCTACACCTTC	CASRLTDGYTF
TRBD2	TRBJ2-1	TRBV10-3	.	TGTGCCACCGTACTGGGACTAGCGGGGGCGAGCTCCTACAATGAGCAGTTCTTC	CATVLGLAGASSYNEQFF
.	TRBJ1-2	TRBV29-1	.	TGCAGCGTTGAAAGTTCCAGGGCCTACTATGGCTACACCTTC	CSVESSRAYYGYTF
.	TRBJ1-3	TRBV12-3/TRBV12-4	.	TGTGCCAGCAGTCAGTCTCGAAACACCATATATTTT	CASSQSRNTIYF
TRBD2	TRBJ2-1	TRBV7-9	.	TGTGCCAGCAGCTATTTAGCGGGAGTAAGTCTCAATGAGCAGTTCTTC	CASSYLAGVSLNEQFF
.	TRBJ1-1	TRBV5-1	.	TGCGCCAGCAGCTACAGGGAGGGCACTGAAGCTTTCTTT	CASSYREGTEAFF
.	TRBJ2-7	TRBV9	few	TGTGCCAGCAGCCCTCAAATGGGAGGGGGGCTGGGTTTACCCAACGAGCAGTACTTC	CASSPQMGGGLGLPNEQYF
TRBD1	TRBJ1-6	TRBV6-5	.	TGTGCCAGCAGGGACAGGGATAATTCACCCCTCCACTTT	CASRDRDNSPLHF
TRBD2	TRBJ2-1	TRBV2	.	TGTGCCACCGCCGCCGGGGGGGGGAGATGGAATGAGCAGTTCTTC	CATAAGGGRWNEQFF
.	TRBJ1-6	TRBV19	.	TGTGCCAGTAGTATGAGAAATTCACCCCTCCACTTT	CASSMRNSPLHF
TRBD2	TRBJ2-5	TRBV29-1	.	TGCAGCGTTGAACCACTAGCGGGACTGGCAGGAGAGACCCAGTACTTC	CSVEPLAGLAGETQYF
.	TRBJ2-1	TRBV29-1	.	TGCAGCGTTGAGAGGTACAATGAGCAGTTCTTC	CSVERYNEQFF
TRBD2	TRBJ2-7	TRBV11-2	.	TGTGCCAGCAGCTTAGGCACGGGAGGACTTGAGCAGTACTTC	CASSLGTGGLEQYF
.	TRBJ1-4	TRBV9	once	TGTGCCAGCAGCGTAGACGGGGGAGGTTATGAAAAACTGTTTTTT	CASSVDGGGYEKLFF
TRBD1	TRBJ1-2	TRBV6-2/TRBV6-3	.	TGTGCCAGCAGTTACACGGGCGGGACAGCAAGTTATGGCTACACCTTC	CASSYTGGTASYGYTF
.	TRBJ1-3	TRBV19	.	TGTGCCAGTAGTATTTTGACAGTCTCTGGAAACACCATATATTTT	CASSILTVSGNTIYF
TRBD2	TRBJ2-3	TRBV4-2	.	TGTGCCAGCAGCCAGGGACTAGCGGGAGGCCCTAGCACAGATACGCAGTATTTT	CASSQGLAGGPSTDTQYF
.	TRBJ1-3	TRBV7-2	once	TGTGCCAGCAGCTTATTGGCGGGGAACACCATATATTTT	CASSLLAGNTIYF
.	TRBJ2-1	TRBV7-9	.	TGTGCCAGCAGCGTTCGGAGGGGGGGCAATGAGCAGTTCTTC	CASSVRRGGNEQFF
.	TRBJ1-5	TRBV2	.	TGTGCCAGCAGGGTGGACAGTGGAAGCAATCAGCCCCAGCATTTT	CASRVDSGSNQPQHF
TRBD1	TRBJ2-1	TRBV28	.	TGTGCCAGCAGTTCCCTAGGGGGACAGGTCAATGAGCAGTTCTTC	CASSSLGGQVNEQFF
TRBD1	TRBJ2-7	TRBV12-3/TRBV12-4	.	TGTGCCAGCACCATACAGGGGAACGAGCAGTACTTC	CASTIQGNEQYF
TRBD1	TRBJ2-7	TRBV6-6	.	TGTGCCAGCAGTCCAGGGACAGGGGGCTCGAGAGAGCAGTACTTC	CASSPGTGGSREQYF
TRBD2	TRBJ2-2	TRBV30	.	TGTGCGCAGACTAGCTCTCTGGGCCGGGAGCTGTTTTTT	CAQTSSLGRELFF
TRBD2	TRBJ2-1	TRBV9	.	TGTGCCAGCAGCATGCTAGCGGGAGGGCGCGGCTCCTACAATGAGCAGTTCTTC	CASSMLAGGRGSYNEQFF
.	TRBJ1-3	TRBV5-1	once	TGCGCCAGCAGCCCAGGGTCTTCCTCTGGAAACACCATATATTTT	CASSPGSSSGNTIYF
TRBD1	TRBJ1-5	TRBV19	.	TGTGCCAGTAGTATAGTCCCAAACAGACAGGGGGGTGTCCAGCCCCAGCATTTT	CASSIVPNRQGGVQPQHF
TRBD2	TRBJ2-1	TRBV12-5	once	TGTGCTAGTGGCCCCGGGACTAGTGTCGCGGGCGAGCAGTTCTTC	CASGPGTSVAGEQFF